The sequence of this TCR beta chain was determined in a study of cytomegalovirus exposure and HLA in healthy donors. Study-wide results and limits: Usually a TCR sequence was rare, but some public TCRs were found in many donors. A subsequent analysis found that TCR clusters from the first cohort also tended to co-occur in the 120 validation repertoires, with 90% to 95% of cluster scores above 0. Cytomegalovirus status, reportedly, was diagnosed with high specificity and sensitivity by the classifier.

In regard to this clone: The antigen remains undetermined.

V was shortened by 3 bases and J by 2 bases, with 10 bases between the two germline ends. Germline assignment: CDR1 SGHVS and CDR2 FNYEAQ. This CDR3 has 15 amino acids. Donors were drawn from the approximately 120-subject validation cohort, separate from the approximately 620-subject first cohort. The method was immunoSEQ multiplex PCR; TCRdb's version includes in-frame clones alone and lacks a portion of them. The profile shows 100,000 to 150,000 clones, 88% of them singletons. This receptor was obtained from a man aged 18 to 35 in good health and CMV-seronegative. Material for sequencing was PBMCs. This sequence joins TRBV7-6 and TRBJ1-4; unclear D gene. CDR3 nucleotide sequence: TGTGCCAGCAGCTTGTCGACAAGTACTAATGAAAAACTGTTTTTT. It encodes CASSLSTSTNEKLFF.